A selection of T cell receptor beta chains follows, all from one sample in a study of blood T cell repertoires in COVID-19. The assay was immunoSEQ multiplex PCR, and TCRdb's table has in-frame clones only and misses some. This table holds 150,000 to 200,000 clones, 75% to 90% found once. Sequences were obtained from PBMCs or T cells enriched from blood (not recorded which). These receptors were obtained from a woman in her thirties or forties with acute COVID-19. CDR3s include the opening cysteine and the closing phenylalanine or tryptophan. Fields, in order: V gene, clone size, J gene, D gene, CDR3 DNA, CDR3 protein. A D gene is named only where the DNA matches it firmly. Clone size is given for some rows only: seen once, a few or many times, or a class if the clone is expanded.

V gene: TRBV29-1
clone size: -
J gene: TRBJ1-1
D gene: -
CDR3 DNA: TGCAGCGTTGTCAGTCGTTCGGACATACGGAATGAAGCTTTCTTT
CDR3 protein: CSVVSRSDIRNEAFF

V gene: TRBV18
clone size: -
J gene: TRBJ1-4
D gene: TRBD1
CDR3 DNA: TGTGCCAGCTCACCGCTAATGTTACGGGACAGGAAAACAACTAATGAAAAACTGTTTTTT
CDR3 protein: CASSPLMLRDRKTTNEKLFF

V gene: TRBV18
clone size: once
J gene: TRBJ2-7
D gene: -
CDR3 DNA: TGTGCCAGCTCACCACCGGGAGCCTACGAGCAGTACTTC
CDR3 protein: CASSPPGAYEQYF

V gene: TRBV19
clone size: -
J gene: TRBJ1-1
D gene: -
CDR3 DNA: TGTGCCAGTAGTATCGGGGAGGTGGGTGTTGACACTGAAGCTTTCTTT
CDR3 protein: CASSIGEVGVDTEAFF

V gene: TRBV2
clone size: -
J gene: TRBJ1-4
D gene: -
CDR3 DNA: TGTGCCAGCAGTACGGGGGGTGGTGAAAAACTGTTTTTT
CDR3 protein: CASSTGGGEKLFF

V gene: TRBV5-1
clone size: -
J gene: TRBJ2-5
D gene: -
CDR3 DNA: TGCGCCAGCAGCTTGGCCAGGAACCAAGAGACCCAGTACTTC
CDR3 protein: CASSLARNQETQYF

V gene: TRBV5-4
clone size: -
J gene: TRBJ1-3
D gene: TRBD1
CDR3 DNA: TGTGCCAGCAGCTTGGGGCCAGGGGGAATCTCTGGAAACACCATATATTTT
CDR3 protein: CASSLGPGGISGNTIYF

V gene: TRBV5-6
clone size: -
J gene: TRBJ2-1
D gene: TRBD2
CDR3 DNA: TGTGCCAGCAGCCGAAGCGGGAGCTCCTACAATGAGCAGTTCTTC
CDR3 protein: CASSRSGSSYNEQFF

V gene: TRBV28
clone size: -
J gene: TRBJ2-7
D gene: TRBD1
CDR3 DNA: TGTGCCAGCAGTCCGGGACAGGCAACCTACGAGCAGTACTTC
CDR3 protein: CASSPGQATYEQYF

V gene: TRBV12-3/TRBV12-4
clone size: -
J gene: TRBJ2-7
D gene: TRBD1
CDR3 DNA: TGTGCCAGCAGTTCAGACAGGGGCTACGAGCAGTACTTC
CDR3 protein: CASSSDRGYEQYF

V gene: TRBV14
clone size: -
J gene: TRBJ1-3
D gene: -
CDR3 DNA: TGTGCCAGCAGCCGACTGACAGGCAGAGGTGGAAACACCATATATTTT
CDR3 protein: CASSRLTGRGGNTIYF

V gene: TRBV18
clone size: -
J gene: TRBJ1-2
D gene: TRBD1
CDR3 DNA: TGTGCCAGCTCACCCCCGGACAGGATCGGGGGCTACACCTTC
CDR3 protein: CASSPPDRIGGYTF

V gene: TRBV28
clone size: -
J gene: TRBJ1-3
D gene: TRBD1
CDR3 DNA: TGTGCCAGCAGTATCTCCGGGACAGGGTCCCGAAACACCATATATTTT
CDR3 protein: CASSISGTGSRNTIYF

V gene: TRBV28
clone size: once
J gene: TRBJ1-1
D gene: -
CDR3 DNA: TGTGCCAGCAGTTTATCTGGGGGCTCGAACACTGAAGCTTTCTTT
CDR3 protein: CASSLSGGSNTEAFF

V gene: TRBV5-6
clone size: -
J gene: TRBJ2-7
D gene: TRBD2
CDR3 DNA: TGTGCCAGCAGCTTGAGATCTCCGGCGGGGGGGCCTGGGGAGCAGTACTTC
CDR3 protein: CASSLRSPAGGPGEQYF

V gene: TRBV5-4
clone size: once
J gene: TRBJ2-5
D gene: TRBD2
CDR3 DNA: TGTGCCAGCAGTTGGGGAGGGGTAGAAGAGACCCAGTACTTC
CDR3 protein: CASSWGGVEETQYF

V gene: TRBV4-1
clone size: once
J gene: TRBJ2-5
D gene: TRBD1
CDR3 DNA: TGCGCCAGCAGCCATGATGACAGGGGGCCAAACTTC
CDR3 protein: CASSHDDRGPNF

V gene: TRBV18
clone size: -
J gene: TRBJ2-5
D gene: -
CDR3 DNA: TGTGCCAGCTCACTGGACAATGGAGAGACCCAGTACTTC
CDR3 protein: CASSLDNGETQYF

V gene: TRBV3-1/TRBV3-2
clone size: -
J gene: TRBJ2-7
D gene: TRBD2
CDR3 DNA: TGTGCCAGCAGCCCTTACGGCGGGGGGGCCTTCTACGAGCAGTACTTC
CDR3 protein: CASSPYGGGAFYEQYF

V gene: TRBV6-1
clone size: -
J gene: TRBJ1-6
D gene: -
CDR3 DNA: TGTGCCAGCAGTGAAGCGGCTCTAGGAGGGGATAATAATTCACCCCTCCACTTT
CDR3 protein: CASSEAALGGDNNSPLHF

V gene: TRBV6-5
clone size: -
J gene: TRBJ2-5
D gene: -
CDR3 DNA: TGTGCCAGCAGTTACGGGAGAGGGGAGACCCAGTACTTC
CDR3 protein: CASSYGRGETQYF

V gene: TRBV5-1
clone size: once
J gene: TRBJ2-7
D gene: -
CDR3 DNA: TGCGCCAGCAGCCTCCGGGGTGCTCCCTACGAGCAGTACTTC
CDR3 protein: CASSLRGAPYEQYF

V gene: TRBV4-2
clone size: -
J gene: TRBJ2-2
D gene: -
CDR3 DNA: TGTGCCAGCAGCCGCCAGTCACCGAACACCGGGGAGCTGTTTTTT
CDR3 protein: CASSRQSPNTGELFF

V gene: TRBV6-2/TRBV6-3
clone size: -
J gene: TRBJ2-5
D gene: TRBD2
CDR3 DNA: TGTGCCAGCAGTACCCGGGGGGGGCGGGAGACCCAGTACTTC
CDR3 protein: CASSTRGGRETQYF

V gene: TRBV15
clone size: -
J gene: TRBJ1-5
D gene: TRBD1
CDR3 DNA: TGTGCCACCAGCAGAGATCCAGGGGGCTACTTTAATCAGCCCCAGCATTTT
CDR3 protein: CATSRDPGGYFNQPQHF

V gene: TRBV9
clone size: -
J gene: TRBJ2-3
D gene: -
CDR3 DNA: TGTGCCAGCAGCGACAGGGAGTTCACAGATACGCAGTATTTT
CDR3 protein: CASSDREFTDTQYF

V gene: TRBV6-5
clone size: once
J gene: TRBJ1-2
D gene: -
CDR3 DNA: TGTGCCAGCCATACCGGGACACCATATGGCTACACCTTC
CDR3 protein: CASHTGTPYGYTF

V gene: TRBV2
clone size: -
J gene: TRBJ1-6
D gene: -
CDR3 DNA: TGTGCCAGCAGTGAAGATACCGGCTATAATTCACCCCTCCACTTT
CDR3 protein: CASSEDTGYNSPLHF

V gene: TRBV5-8
clone size: -
J gene: TRBJ1-6
D gene: -
CDR3 DNA: TGTGCCAGCAGCTTGAGAGGGTTAAGTTCACCCCTCCACTTT
CDR3 protein: CASSLRGLSSPLHF

V gene: TRBV28
clone size: -
J gene: TRBJ1-1
D gene: -
CDR3 DNA: TGTGCCAGCAGCCCAGAACGTTTAGCTTTCTTT
CDR3 protein: CASSPERLAFF

V gene: TRBV3-1/TRBV3-2
clone size: once
J gene: TRBJ2-1
D gene: -
CDR3 DNA: TGTGCCAGCAGCCAAGGCGGGGAGGCTGGAAATGAGCAGTTCTTC
CDR3 protein: CASSQGGEAGNEQFF

V gene: TRBV2
clone size: -
J gene: TRBJ2-1
D gene: TRBD2
CDR3 DNA: TGTGCCAGCAGTCTAGCGGGAGGGCCAGGCAATGAGCAGTTCTTC
CDR3 protein: CASSLAGGPGNEQFF

V gene: TRBV3-1/TRBV3-2
clone size: -
J gene: TRBJ2-7
D gene: TRBD1
CDR3 DNA: TGTGCCAGCAGCCAGACAGGGGTTAGCTCCTACGAGCAGTACTTC
CDR3 protein: CASSQTGVSSYEQYF

V gene: TRBV6-5
clone size: -
J gene: TRBJ1-3
D gene: TRBD1
CDR3 DNA: TGTGCCAGCAGCCGGGGACAGGGAGCTTACACCATATATTTT
CDR3 protein: CASSRGQGAYTIYF

V gene: TRBV6-5
clone size: -
J gene: TRBJ2-7
D gene: TRBD2
CDR3 DNA: TGTGCCAGCAGTCGTAGCGGGATCGTTTTGGAGCAGTACTTC
CDR3 protein: CASSRSGIVLEQYF

V gene: TRBV27
clone size: -
J gene: TRBJ2-7
D gene: -
CDR3 DNA: TGTGCCAGCAGTTTGGGCAGACCCTACGAGCAGTACTTC
CDR3 protein: CASSLGRPYEQYF

V gene: TRBV10-2
clone size: -
J gene: TRBJ2-3
D gene: TRBD2
CDR3 DNA: TGCGCCAGCAGTGAGGTGGGAGGGAGCACAGATACGCAGTATTTT
CDR3 protein: CASSEVGGSTDTQYF

V gene: TRBV28
clone size: -
J gene: TRBJ1-1
D gene: TRBD1
CDR3 DNA: TGTGCCAGCAGGGGGGGACAGGGCACTGAAGCTTTCTTT
CDR3 protein: CASRGGQGTEAFF

V gene: TRBV6-5
clone size: -
J gene: TRBJ2-3
D gene: TRBD1
CDR3 DNA: TGTGCCAGCAGTTATAGGGGGCCCCTGGAGTTTCCGCAGTATTTT
CDR3 protein: CASSYRGPLEFPQYF

V gene: TRBV2
clone size: -
J gene: TRBJ2-2
D gene: -
CDR3 DNA: TGTGCCAGCAGTGTTCTAGCCGGAACCGGGGAGCTGTTTTTT
CDR3 protein: CASSVLAGTGELFF

V gene: TRBV2
clone size: -
J gene: TRBJ2-3
D gene: -
CDR3 DNA: TGTGCCAGCAGTGAGGAACTTACGGGAGCGGCTAACACAGATACGCAGTATTTT
CDR3 protein: CASSEELTGAANTDTQYF

V gene: TRBV6-6
clone size: -
J gene: TRBJ2-1
D gene: TRBD2
CDR3 DNA: TGTGCCAGCAGTTACCCGGGACTAGCGGAAAACAATGAGCAGTTCTTC
CDR3 protein: CASSYPGLAENNEQFF

V gene: TRBV21-1
clone size: -
J gene: TRBJ2-7
D gene: -
CDR3 DNA: TGTGCCAGTTCTGTTTCCGGGACTGACCACTACGAGCAGTACTTC
CDR3 protein: CASSVSGTDHYEQYF

V gene: TRBV18
clone size: -
J gene: TRBJ2-4
D gene: TRBD1
CDR3 DNA: TGTGCCAGCTCACCGCTTGGGACAGGGCAAAACATTCAGTACTTC
CDR3 protein: CASSPLGTGQNIQYF

V gene: TRBV28
clone size: -
J gene: TRBJ2-3
D gene: TRBD1
CDR3 DNA: TGTGCCAGCAGTTCGGCACGGGACAGGGTGAATACAGATACGCAGTATTTT
CDR3 protein: CASSSARDRVNTDTQYF

V gene: TRBV5-1
clone size: -
J gene: TRBJ1-1
D gene: TRBD1
CDR3 DNA: TGCGCCAGCAGCCGACAGGGCTACACTGAAGCTTTCTTT
CDR3 protein: CASSRQGYTEAFF

V gene: TRBV10-2
clone size: -
J gene: TRBJ1-1
D gene: -
CDR3 DNA: TGCGCCAGCAGTAGGGACAACACTGTGAACACTGAAGCTTTCTTT
CDR3 protein: CASSRDNTVNTEAFF

V gene: TRBV7-9
clone size: -
J gene: TRBJ2-1
D gene: TRBD2
CDR3 DNA: TGTGCCAGCAGCTTGGGACTAGCGGCAGAGAGGAATGAGCAGTTCTTC
CDR3 protein: CASSLGLAAERNEQFF

V gene: TRBV11-2
clone size: -
J gene: TRBJ1-6
D gene: -
CDR3 DNA: TGTGCCAGCAGCTCCGGACAGAGCTCCTATAATTCACCCCTCCACTTT
CDR3 protein: CASSSGQSSYNSPLHF

V gene: TRBV5-1
clone size: -
J gene: TRBJ2-5
D gene: -
CDR3 DNA: TGCGCCAGCAGCTTGGGGGTAGAGGCGACCCAGTACTTC
CDR3 protein: CASSLGVEATQYF

V gene: TRBV7-2
clone size: -
J gene: TRBJ2-3
D gene: -
CDR3 DNA: TGTGCCAGCAGCCTCCGGACCCAAGGGGCGCAGTATTTT
CDR3 protein: CASSLRTQGAQYF

V gene: TRBV19
clone size: -
J gene: TRBJ1-5
D gene: TRBD1
CDR3 DNA: TGTGCCACCATGACAGGGGAATTCAATCAGCCCCAGCATTTT
CDR3 protein: CATMTGEFNQPQHF

V gene: TRBV6-6
clone size: once
J gene: TRBJ2-3
D gene: TRBD2
CDR3 DNA: TGTGCCAGCAGTAGACTAGCGGGGGGCACAGATACGCAGTATTTT
CDR3 protein: CASSRLAGGTDTQYF

V gene: TRBV18
clone size: -
J gene: TRBJ2-6
D gene: TRBD1
CDR3 DNA: TGTGCCAGCTCACCACCCCTAGGGGGCGGAGCTGGGGCCAACGTCCTGACTTTC
CDR3 protein: CASSPPLGGGAGANVLTF

V gene: TRBV6-4
clone size: many
J gene: TRBJ2-2
D gene: -
CDR3 DNA: TGTGCCAGCAGTGACTCGATAGCCACCGGGGAGCTGTTTTTT
CDR3 protein: CASSDSIATGELFF